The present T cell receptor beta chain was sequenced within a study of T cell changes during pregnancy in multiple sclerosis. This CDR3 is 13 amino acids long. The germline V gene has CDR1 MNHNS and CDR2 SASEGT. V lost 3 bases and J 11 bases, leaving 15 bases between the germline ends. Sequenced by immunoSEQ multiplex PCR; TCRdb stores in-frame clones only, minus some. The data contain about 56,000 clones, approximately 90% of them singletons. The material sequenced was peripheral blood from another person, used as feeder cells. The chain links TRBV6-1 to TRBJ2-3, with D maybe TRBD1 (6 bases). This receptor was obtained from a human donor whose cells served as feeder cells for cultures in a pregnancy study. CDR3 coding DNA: TGTGCCAGCAGTGATACTACAGGGTGGAGGCAGTATTTT. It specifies CASSDTTGWRQYF.